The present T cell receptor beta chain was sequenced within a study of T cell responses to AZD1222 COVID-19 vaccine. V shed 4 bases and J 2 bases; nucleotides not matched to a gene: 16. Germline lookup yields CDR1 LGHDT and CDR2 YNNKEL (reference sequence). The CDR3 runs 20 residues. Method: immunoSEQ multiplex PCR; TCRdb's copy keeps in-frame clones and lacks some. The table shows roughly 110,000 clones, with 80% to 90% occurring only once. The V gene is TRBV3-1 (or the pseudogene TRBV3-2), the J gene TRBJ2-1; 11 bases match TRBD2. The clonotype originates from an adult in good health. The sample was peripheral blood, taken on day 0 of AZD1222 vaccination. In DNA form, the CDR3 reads TGTGCCAGCAGCCCCCGTAGAGTTAGCGGGAGGGCCTGGGCCTACAATGAGCAGTTCTTC. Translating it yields CASSPRRVSGRAWAYNEQFF.